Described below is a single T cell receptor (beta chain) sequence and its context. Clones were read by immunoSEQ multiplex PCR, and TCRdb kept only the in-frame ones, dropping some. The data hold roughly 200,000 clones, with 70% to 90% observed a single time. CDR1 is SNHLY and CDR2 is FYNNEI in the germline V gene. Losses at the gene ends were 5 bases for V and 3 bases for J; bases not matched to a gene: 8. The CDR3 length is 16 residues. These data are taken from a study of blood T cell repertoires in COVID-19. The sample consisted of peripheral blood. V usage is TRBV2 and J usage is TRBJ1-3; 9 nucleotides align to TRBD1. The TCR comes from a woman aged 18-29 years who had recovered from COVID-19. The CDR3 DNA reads TGTGCCAGCAGTAAATTCGGGACAGGGAATGGAAACACCATATATTTT. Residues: CASSKFGTGNGNTIYF.